The present T cell receptor beta chain was sequenced within a study of blood T cell repertoires in COVID-19. Study at large: The samples span acute and convalescent COVID-19 from the United States, Italy and Spain. T cells, B-cell-depleted T cells, or PBMCs provided the cDNA or gDNA that served as material.

Original analysis: Estimated nucleated cell counts came from reference gene primer amplification. Assay: immunoSEQ multiplex PCR; the TCRdb copy retains only in-frame clones and omits some. The D gene and trimming were derived from the DNA, and the V and J assignments and clone size from that table. The sample yields 55,000 to 90,000 clones, roughly 86% seen once. This CDR3 is 16 amino acids long. Trimming cost V 3 bases and J 2 bases; bases outside gene matches: 2. The germline V gene encodes CDR1 DFQATT and CDR2 SNEGSKA (reference sequence). This TCR came from a woman in her sixties with acute or convalescent COVID-19. Material for sequencing was peripheral blood. This chain uses TRBV20-1 with TRBJ2-2, with TRBD2 matching over 14 bases. The DNA of the CDR3 is TGCAGTGCTAGTGGGACTAGCGGGGGAAACACCGGGGAGCTGTTTTTT. This translates into CSASGTSGGNTGELFF.